A single sample is the source of the 8 T cell receptor beta chains below, sequenced in a study of T cells in women clearing cervical HPV infection. Assay: immunoSEQ multiplex PCR; the TCRdb copy retains only in-frame clones and omits some. Here the sample table reports 25,000 to 35,000 clones. Material: blood buffy coat. The receptors derive from a woman between 18 and 70 years old with a cervical HPV16 infection that either progressed to CIN3+ or cleared (not recorded which).

A note on this clone: The read is 3 residues too short to cover the CDR3 end, so that end is filled in from the germline J gene. V and J are TRBV2 and TRBJ2-3; 7 bases align to TRBD2. CDR3 size: 14 residues. The V gene's germline CDR1 is SNHLY and CDR2 FYNNEI. V was pared by 7 bases and J by 5 bases, with 9 bases of the junction left unmatched. The sequenced part of the CDR3 DNA is TGTGCCAGCACCCGAAGGTGGGGGGGAGATACG. Translating it yields CASTRRWGGDT. The whole CDR3 protein is CASTRRWGGDTQYF.

As to this clone: The read falls 3 residues short of the CDR3 end, and the missing part is taken from the germline J gene. The chain combines TRBV19 with TRBJ2-3, with D perhaps TRBD1 (5 bases). V gave up 2 bases and J gave up 0 bases, with 6 bases separating them. Germline V lookup: CDR1 LNHDA, CDR2 SQIVND (reference sequence). This CDR3 spans 14 amino acids. The CDR3 sequence is CASSIQGSTDTQYF. The sequenced CDR3 bases are TGTGCCAGTAGTATACAGGGTAGCACAGATACG. The full variable domain, completed using reference TRBV19 and TRBJ2-3, is DGGITQSPKYLFRKEGQNVTLSCEQNLNHDAMYWYRQDPGQGLRLIYYSQIVNDFQKGDIAEGYSVSREKKESFPLTVTSAQKNPTAFYLCASSIQGSTDTQYFGPGTRLTVL.

According to its frequency, this clone is medium-sized. CDR3 DNA (partial): TGTGCCAGCAGCCCCACGGAGACAGCTAATTCACCC. This encodes CASSPTETANSP. The full CDR3 sequence reads CASSPTETANSPLHF. The chain carries TRBV2 and TRBJ1-6, with D possibly TRBD1 on 5 matching bases. Read sequence stops 3 residues before the CDR3 end, and the germline J gene provides the missing end. Trimming pared 6 bases from V and 6 bases from J, leaving 15 bases between. Germline loops: CDR1 SNHLY, CDR2 FYNNEI. This CDR3 is 15 amino acids long.

With regard to this clone: The read halts 3 residues ahead of the CDR3 end, with the missing end drawn from the germline J gene. The chain is built from TRBV7-3 and TRBJ2-3; D assignment may be TRBD1 or TRBD2 (5 bases each). Per germline, CDR1 SGHTA and CDR2 FQGTGA. The CDR3 has 14 amino acids. CDR3 DNA (partial): TGTGCCAGCAGCTTAAGAGGGGATCAAGAGGCG. It translates to CASSLRGDQEA. The CDR3 reads in full as CASSLRGDQEAQYF.

About this clone: Sequencing ends 3 residues short of the CDR3 end; the germline J gene provides the rest. This chain joins TRBV5-1 and TRBJ2-7; D is perhaps TRBD1 (6 bases). V shed 6 bases and J shed 3 bases, with 13 bases lying between them. CDR1 is SGHRS and CDR2 is YFSETQ in the germline V gene. The CDR3 consists of 13 residues. CDR3 protein: CASTTGTNYEQYF. The part of the CDR3 DNA that was read is TGCGCCAGCACCACCGGGACAAACTACGAG.

Judged by frequency, this clone is medium-sized. The read ends 3 residues before the CDR3 terminus; that terminus is restored from the germline J gene. The rearrangement uses TRBV7-9 and TRBJ2-2; 7 nucleotides line up with TRBD1. CDR3 length: 15 residues. The V gene's germline CDR1 is SEHNR and CDR2 FQNEAQ (reference sequence). The trim removed 6 bases at V and 0 bases at J, leaving 4 bases unmatched. The CDR3: CASRPGTANTGELFF. CDR3 DNA (partial): TGTGCCAGCAGACCCGGGACAGCGAACACCGGGGAG. Variable domain in full (rest from reference TRBV7-9 and TRBJ2-2): DTGVSQNPRHKITKRGQNVTFRCDPISEHNRLYWYRQTLGQGPEFLTYFQNEAQLEKSRLLSDRFSAERPKGSFSTLEIQRTEQGDSAMYLCASRPGTANTGELFFGEGSRLTVL.

Concerning this clone: The CDR3 end falls 3 residues outside the read, so it is completed with the germline J gene. The gene calls are TRBV12-3 or TRBV12-4 and TRBJ2-6; 8 positions match TRBD2. The CDR3 is made up of 17 amino acids. Trimming took 6 bases from V and 3 from J; bases not matched to a gene: 10. The part of the CDR3 DNA that was read is TGTGCCAGCAGAGACGGGGGGGGGAACTATGGGGCCAACGTC. This gives the protein CASRDGGGNYGANV. The CDR3 as a whole reads CASRDGGGNYGANVLTF.

A remark on this clone: The DNA ends 3 residues before the CDR3 does, and the rest of the CDR3 is filled in from the germline J gene. The gene calls are TRBV20-1 and TRBJ2-7, with D perhaps TRBD1 (6 bases). V lost 3 bases and J 2 bases, leaving 11 bases between the germline ends. The CDR3 has 13 amino acids. Germline loops: CDR1 DFQATT, CDR2 SNEGSKA (reference sequence). The part of the CDR3 DNA that was read is TGCAGTGCTAGTAACAGGGAACCCTACGAG. Translating it yields CSASNREPYE. The full-length CDR3 reads as CSASNREPYEQYF.